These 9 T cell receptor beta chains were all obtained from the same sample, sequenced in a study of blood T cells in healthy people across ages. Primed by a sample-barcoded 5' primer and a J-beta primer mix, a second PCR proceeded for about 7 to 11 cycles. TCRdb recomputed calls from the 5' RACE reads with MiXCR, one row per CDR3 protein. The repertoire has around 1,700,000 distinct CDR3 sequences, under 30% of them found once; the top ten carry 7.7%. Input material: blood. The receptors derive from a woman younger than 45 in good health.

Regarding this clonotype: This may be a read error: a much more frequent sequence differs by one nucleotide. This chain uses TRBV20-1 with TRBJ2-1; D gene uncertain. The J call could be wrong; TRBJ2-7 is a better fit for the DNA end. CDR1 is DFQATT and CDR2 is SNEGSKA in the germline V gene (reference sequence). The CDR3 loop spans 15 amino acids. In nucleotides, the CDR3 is TGCAGTGCTTACCGGTTCGACATCCTGGCCTACGAGCAGTACTTC. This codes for CSAYRFDILAYEQYF.

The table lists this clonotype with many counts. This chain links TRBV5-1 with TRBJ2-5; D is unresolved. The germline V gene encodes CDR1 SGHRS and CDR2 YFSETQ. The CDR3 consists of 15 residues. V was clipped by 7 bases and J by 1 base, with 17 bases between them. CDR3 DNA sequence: TGCGCCAGCCGCCCCTCGGGCAGGATCCAAGAGACCCAGTACTTC. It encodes CASRPSGRIQETQYF.

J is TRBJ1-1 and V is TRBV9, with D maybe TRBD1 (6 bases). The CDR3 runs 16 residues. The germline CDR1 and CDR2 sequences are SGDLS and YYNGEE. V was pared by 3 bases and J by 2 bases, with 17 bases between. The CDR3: CASSEGDWADNTEAFF. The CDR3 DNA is TGTGCCAGCAGCGAGGGGGACTGGGCCGATAACACTGAAGCTTTCTTT.

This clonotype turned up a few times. The CDR3 reads CASRPGQLMNTEAFF. CDR3 bases: TGTGCCAGCAGGCCCGGACAACTTATGAACACTGAAGCTTTCTTT. The chain employs TRBV6-6 and TRBJ1-1; tentatively, D is TRBD1 (5 bases). Germline V lookup: CDR1 MNHNY, CDR2 SVGAGI (reference sequence). CDR3 size: 15 residues. V lost 6 bases and J 0 bases, leaving 14 bases between the germline ends.

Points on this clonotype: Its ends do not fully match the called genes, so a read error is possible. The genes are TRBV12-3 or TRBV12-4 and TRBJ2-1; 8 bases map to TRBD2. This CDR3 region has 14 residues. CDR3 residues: CASSAGLGYNGQFF. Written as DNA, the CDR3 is TGTGCCAGCAGTGCGGGACTAGGCTACAATGGGCAGTTCTTC.

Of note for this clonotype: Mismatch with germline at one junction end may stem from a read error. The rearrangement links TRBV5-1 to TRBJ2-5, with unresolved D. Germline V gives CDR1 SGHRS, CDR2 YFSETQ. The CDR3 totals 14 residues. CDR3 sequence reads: CTSSLVDGQETQYF. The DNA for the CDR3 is TGCACCAGCAGCTTGGTTGACGGCCAAGAGACCCAGTACTTC.

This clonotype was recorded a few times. CDR3 sequence reads: CASSQRRQGGYEQYF. The CDR3 bases are TGTGCCAGCAGCCAACGACGACAGGGCGGCTACGAGCAGTACTTC. V gene TRBV14 combines with J gene TRBJ2-4; 7 nucleotides align to TRBD1. The end of the DNA aligns better with TRBJ2-7, so the J call may be wrong. The germline CDR1 and CDR2 sequences are SGHDN and FVKESK. The CDR3 covers 15 residues.

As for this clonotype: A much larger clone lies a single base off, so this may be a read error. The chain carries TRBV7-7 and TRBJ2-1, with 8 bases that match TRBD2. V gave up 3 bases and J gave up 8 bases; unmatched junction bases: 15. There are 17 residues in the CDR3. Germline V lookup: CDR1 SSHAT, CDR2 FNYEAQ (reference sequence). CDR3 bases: TGTGCCAGCAGCTTCGGAGTCGGACCAGCGGGAGTGGATGAGCAGTTCTTC. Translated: CASSFGVGPAGVDEQFF.

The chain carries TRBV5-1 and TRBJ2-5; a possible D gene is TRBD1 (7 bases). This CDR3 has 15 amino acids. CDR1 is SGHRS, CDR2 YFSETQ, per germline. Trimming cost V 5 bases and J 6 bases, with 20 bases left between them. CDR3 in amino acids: CASSFVPGGQQTQYF. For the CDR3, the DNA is TGCGCCAGCAGTTTTGTCCCAGGGGGGCAACAGACCCAGTACTTC.